These 2 T cell receptor beta chains originate from one sample sequenced in a study of T cell responses to AZD1222 COVID-19 vaccine. Only in-frame clones appear in the TCRdb table, and some are missing; sequencing was by immunoSEQ multiplex PCR. This table holds approximately 60,000 clones, around 85% found once. The sequences come from peripheral blood, collected on day 0 of MenACWY control vaccination. Every receptor here comes from an adult in good health.

This clone appeared many times. The CDR3 loop reads CASSRSLGGSGETQYF. DNA of the CDR3: TGTGCCAGTAGTAGGTCCCTTGGGGGCTCGGGGGAGACCCAGTACTTC. The genes are TRBV19 and TRBJ2-5, with a tentative D call TRBD1 (6 bases). V was trimmed by 4 bases and J by 5 bases, leaving 20 bases between them. CDR1 and CDR2 from the germline V gene are LNHDA and SQIVND (reference sequence). The CDR3 is 16 amino acids.

This clone was counted a single time. The genes are TRBV15 and TRBJ1-1, with D possibly TRBD1 on 6 matching bases. CDR1 is LNHNV and CDR2 is YYDKDF in the germline V gene (reference sequence). V was cut by 3 bases and J by 4 bases, with 12 bases left in between. There are 14 residues in the CDR3. DNA of the CDR3: TGTGCCACCAGCAGGACGACAGGAGGCACTGAAGCTTTCTTT. Amino acids: CATSRTTGGTEAFF.